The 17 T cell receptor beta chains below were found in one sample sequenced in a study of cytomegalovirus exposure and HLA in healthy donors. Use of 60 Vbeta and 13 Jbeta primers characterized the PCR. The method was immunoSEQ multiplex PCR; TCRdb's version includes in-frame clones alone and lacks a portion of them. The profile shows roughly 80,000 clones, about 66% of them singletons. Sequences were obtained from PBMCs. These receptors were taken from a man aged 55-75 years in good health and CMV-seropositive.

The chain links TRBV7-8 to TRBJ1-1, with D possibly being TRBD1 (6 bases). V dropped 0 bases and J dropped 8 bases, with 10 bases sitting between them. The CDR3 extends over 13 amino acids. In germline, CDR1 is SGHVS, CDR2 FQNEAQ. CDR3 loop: CASSLAGGGEAFF. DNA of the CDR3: TGTGCCAGCAGCTTAGCCGGCGGGGGCGAAGCTTTCTTT. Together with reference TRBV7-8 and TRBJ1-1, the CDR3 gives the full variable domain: GAGVSQSPRYKVAKRGQDVALRCDPISGHVSLFWYQQALGQGPEFLTYFQNEAQLDKSGLPSDRFFAERPEGSVSTLKIQRTQQEDSAVYLCASSLAGGGEAFFGQGTRLTVV.

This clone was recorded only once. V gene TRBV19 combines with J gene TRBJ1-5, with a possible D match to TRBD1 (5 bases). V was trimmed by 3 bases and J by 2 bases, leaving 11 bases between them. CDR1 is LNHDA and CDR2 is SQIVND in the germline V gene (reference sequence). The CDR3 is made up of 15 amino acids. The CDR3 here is CASSIRDVGNQPQHF. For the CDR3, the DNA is TGTGCCAGTAGTATCAGGGATGTCGGCAATCAGCCCCAGCATTTT.

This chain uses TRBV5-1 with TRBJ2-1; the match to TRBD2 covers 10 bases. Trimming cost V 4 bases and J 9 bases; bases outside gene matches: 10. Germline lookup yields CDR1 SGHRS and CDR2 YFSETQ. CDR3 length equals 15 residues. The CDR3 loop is CASSSEAGGLSEQFF. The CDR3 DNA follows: TGCGCCAGCAGCAGCGAAGCGGGGGGGCTTAGTGAGCAGTTCTTC.

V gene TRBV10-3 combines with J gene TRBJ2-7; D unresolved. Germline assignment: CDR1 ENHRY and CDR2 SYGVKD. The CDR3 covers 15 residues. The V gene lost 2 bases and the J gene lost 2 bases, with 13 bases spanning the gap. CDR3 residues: CAISEPSQMTYEQYF. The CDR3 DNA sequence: TGTGCCATCAGTGAGCCCTCACAGATGACCTACGAGCAGTACTTC.

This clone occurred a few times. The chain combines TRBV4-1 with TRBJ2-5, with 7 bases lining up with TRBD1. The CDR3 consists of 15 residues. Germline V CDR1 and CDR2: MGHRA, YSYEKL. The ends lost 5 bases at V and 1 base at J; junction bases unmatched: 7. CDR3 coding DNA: TGCGCCAGCAGCGCACACGGGACAGCCCAAGAGACCCAGTACTTC. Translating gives CASSAHGTAQETQYF.

The chain's CDR3 is CATSDLTVAHEQYF. The CDR3 region has the DNA TGTGCCACTTCGGACTTGACGGTCGCCCACGAGCAGTACTTC. The chain recombines TRBV19 with TRBJ2-7; D perhaps matches TRBD2 (5 bases). CDR1 and CDR2 (germline): LNHDA, SQIVND (reference sequence). The CDR3 spans 14 residues. Trimming pared 10 bases from V and 5 bases from J, leaving 21 bases between.

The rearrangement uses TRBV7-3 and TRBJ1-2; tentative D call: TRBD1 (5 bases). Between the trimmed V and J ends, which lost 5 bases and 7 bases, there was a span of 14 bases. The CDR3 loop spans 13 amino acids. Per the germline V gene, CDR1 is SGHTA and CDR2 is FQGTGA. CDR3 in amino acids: CASSLHRDSGYTF. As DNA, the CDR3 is TGTGCCAGCAGCCTGCATCGGGACTCTGGCTACACCTTC.

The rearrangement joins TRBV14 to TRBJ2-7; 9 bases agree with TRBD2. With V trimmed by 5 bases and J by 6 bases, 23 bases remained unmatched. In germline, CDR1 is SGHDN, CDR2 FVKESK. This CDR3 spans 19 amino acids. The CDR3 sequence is CASSKVGPLAGVVPSEQYF. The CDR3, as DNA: TGTGCCAGCAGCAAGGTAGGGCCTTTAGCGGGAGTAGTCCCCAGCGAGCAGTACTTC. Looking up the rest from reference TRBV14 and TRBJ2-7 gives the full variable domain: EAGVTQFPSHSVIEKGQTVTLRCDPISGHDNLYWYRRVMGKEIKFLLHFVKESKQDESGMPNNRFLAERTGGTYSTLKVQPAELEDSGVYFCASSKVGPLAGVVPSEQYFGPGTRLTVT.

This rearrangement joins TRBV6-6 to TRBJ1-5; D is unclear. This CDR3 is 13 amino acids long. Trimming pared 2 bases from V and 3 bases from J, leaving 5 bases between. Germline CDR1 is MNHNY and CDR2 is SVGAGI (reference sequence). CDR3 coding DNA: TGTGCCAGCAGTTACCCCCTCAATCAGCCCCAGCATTTT. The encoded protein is CASSYPLNQPQHF.

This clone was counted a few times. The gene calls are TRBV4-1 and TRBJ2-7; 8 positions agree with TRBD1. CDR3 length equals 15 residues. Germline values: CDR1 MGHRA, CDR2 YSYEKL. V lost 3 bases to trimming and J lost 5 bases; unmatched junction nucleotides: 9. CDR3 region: CASSQADRGGDEQYF. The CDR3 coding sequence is TGCGCCAGCAGCCAGGCTGACAGGGGTGGAGACGAGCAGTACTTC.

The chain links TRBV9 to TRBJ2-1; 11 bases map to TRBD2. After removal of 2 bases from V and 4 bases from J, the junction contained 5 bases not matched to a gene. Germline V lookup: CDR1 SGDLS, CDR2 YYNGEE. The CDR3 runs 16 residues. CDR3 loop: CASSVSGGAEYNEQFF. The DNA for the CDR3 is TGTGCCAGCAGCGTTAGCGGGGGGGCCGAGTACAATGAGCAGTTCTTC.

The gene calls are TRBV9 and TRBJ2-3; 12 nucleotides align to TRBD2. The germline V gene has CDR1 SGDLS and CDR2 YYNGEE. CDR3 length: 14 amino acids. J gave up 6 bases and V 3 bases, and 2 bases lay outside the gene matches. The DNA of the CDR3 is TGTGCCAGCAGCGCACTAGCGGGAGGCGATACGCAGTATTTT. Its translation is CASSALAGGDTQYF. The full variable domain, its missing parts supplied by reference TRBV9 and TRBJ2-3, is DSGVTQTPKHLITATGQRVTLRCSPRSGDLSVYWYQQSLDQGLQFLIQYYNGEERAKGNILERFSAQQFPDLHSELNLSSLELGDSALYFCASSALAGGDTQYFGPGTRLTVL.

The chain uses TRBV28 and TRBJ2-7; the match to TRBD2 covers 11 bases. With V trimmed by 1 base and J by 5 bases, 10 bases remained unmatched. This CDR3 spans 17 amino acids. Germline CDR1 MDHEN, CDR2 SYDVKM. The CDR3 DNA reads TGTGCCAGCAGTTTATTCCCTTTTAGCGGGAGGGCCCACGAGCAGTACTTC. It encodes CASSLFPFSGRAHEQYF.

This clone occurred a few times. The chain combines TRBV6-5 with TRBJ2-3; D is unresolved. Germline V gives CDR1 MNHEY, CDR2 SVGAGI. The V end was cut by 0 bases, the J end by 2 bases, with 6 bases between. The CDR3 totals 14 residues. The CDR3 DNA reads TGTGCCAGCAGTTACTCAGCGTTCACAGATACGCAGTATTTT. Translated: CASSYSAFTDTQYF.

CDR3 sequence: CASSAGLIPTDTQYF. Here the CDR3 DNA reads TGTGCCAGCAGTGCCGGACTGATCCCCACAGATACGCAGTATTTT. The chain joins TRBV5-6 to TRBJ2-3; a weak D match, TRBD2 (5 bases). V lost 5 bases, J lost 2 bases, and 15 bases lay in between. The CDR3 is 15 residues long. Germline lookup yields CDR1 SGHDT and CDR2 YYEEEE.

The CDR3 bases are TGTGCCAGCAGTTATAGGCCGACAGGCGAACCTAACTATGGCTACACCTTC. It is translated as CASSYRPTGEPNYGYTF. J is TRBJ1-2 and V is TRBV27, with a possible D match to TRBD1 (6 bases). CDR3 length: 17 residues. V was cut by 4 bases and J by 0 bases, with 18 bases left in between. Germline lookup yields CDR1 MNHEY and CDR2 SMNVEV (reference sequence).

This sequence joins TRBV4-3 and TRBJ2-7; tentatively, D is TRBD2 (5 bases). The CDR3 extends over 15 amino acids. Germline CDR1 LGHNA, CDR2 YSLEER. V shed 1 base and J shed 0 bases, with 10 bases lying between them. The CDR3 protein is CASSQGIALSYEQYF. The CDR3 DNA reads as TGCGCCAGCAGCCAAGGGATAGCGCTCTCCTACGAGCAGTACTTC.